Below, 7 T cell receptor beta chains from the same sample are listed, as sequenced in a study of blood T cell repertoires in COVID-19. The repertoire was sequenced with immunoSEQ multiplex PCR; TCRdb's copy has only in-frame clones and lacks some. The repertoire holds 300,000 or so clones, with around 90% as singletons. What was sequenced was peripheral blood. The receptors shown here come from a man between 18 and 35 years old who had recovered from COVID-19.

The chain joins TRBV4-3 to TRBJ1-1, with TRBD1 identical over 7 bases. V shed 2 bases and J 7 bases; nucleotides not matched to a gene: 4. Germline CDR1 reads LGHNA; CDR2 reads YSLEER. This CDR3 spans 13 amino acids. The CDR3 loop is CASSQLTGNEAFF. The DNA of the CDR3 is TGCGCCAGCAGCCAACTGACAGGGAATGAAGCTTTCTTT.

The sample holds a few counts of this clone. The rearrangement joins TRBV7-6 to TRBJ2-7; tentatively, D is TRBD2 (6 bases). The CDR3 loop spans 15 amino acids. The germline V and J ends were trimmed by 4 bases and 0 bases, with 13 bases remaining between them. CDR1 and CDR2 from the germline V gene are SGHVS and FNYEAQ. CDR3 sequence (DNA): TGTGCCAGCAGCTCCGGCGGGGCAAGCTCCTACGAGCAGTACTTC. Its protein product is CASSSGGASSYEQYF.

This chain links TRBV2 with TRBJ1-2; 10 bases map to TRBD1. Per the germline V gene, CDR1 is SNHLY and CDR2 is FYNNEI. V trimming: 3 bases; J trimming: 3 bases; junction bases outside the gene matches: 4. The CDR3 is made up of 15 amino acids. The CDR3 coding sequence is TGTGCCAGCAGTGATAGACAGGGGGCTTACTATGGCTACACCTTC. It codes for CASSDRQGAYYGYTF.

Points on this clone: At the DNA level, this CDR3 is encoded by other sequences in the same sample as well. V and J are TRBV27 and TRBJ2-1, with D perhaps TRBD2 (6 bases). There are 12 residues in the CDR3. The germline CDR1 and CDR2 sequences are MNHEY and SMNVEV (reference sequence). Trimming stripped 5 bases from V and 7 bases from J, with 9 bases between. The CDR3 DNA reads TGTGCCAGCAGTCTAAGCGGGAATGAGCAGTTCTTC. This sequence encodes CASSLSGNEQFF.

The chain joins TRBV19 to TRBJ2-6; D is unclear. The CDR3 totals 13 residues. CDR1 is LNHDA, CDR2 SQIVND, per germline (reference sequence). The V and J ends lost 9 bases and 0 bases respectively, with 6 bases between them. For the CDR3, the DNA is TGTGCCAGCCAGGACTCTGGGGCCAACGTCCTGACTTTC. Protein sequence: CASQDSGANVLTF. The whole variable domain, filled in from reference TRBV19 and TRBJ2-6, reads DGGITQSPKYLFRKEGQNVTLSCEQNLNHDAMYWYRQDPGQGLRLIYYSQIVNDFQKGDIAEGYSVSREKKESFPLTVTSAQKNPTAFYLCASQDSGANVLTFGAGSRLTVL.

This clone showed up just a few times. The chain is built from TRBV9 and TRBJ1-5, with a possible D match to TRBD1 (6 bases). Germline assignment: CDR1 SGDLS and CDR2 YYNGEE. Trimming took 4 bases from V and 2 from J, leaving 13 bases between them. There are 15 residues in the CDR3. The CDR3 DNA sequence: TGTGCCAGCAGCAAAGGGGGGGGTGGCAATCAGCCCCAGCATTTT. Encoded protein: CASSKGGGGNQPQHF. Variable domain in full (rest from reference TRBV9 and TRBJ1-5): DSGVTQTPKHLITATGQRVTLRCSPRSGDLSVYWYQQSLDQGLQFLIQYYNGEERAKGNILERFSAQQFPDLHSELNLSSLELGDSALYFCASSKGGGGNQPQHFGDGTRLSIL.

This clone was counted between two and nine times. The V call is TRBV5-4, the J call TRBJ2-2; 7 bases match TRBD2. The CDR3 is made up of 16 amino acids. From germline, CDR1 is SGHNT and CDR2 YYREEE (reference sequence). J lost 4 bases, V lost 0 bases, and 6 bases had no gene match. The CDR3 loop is CASSLGEGRGTGELFF. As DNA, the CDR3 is TGTGCCAGCAGCTTGGGGGAGGGACGAGGCACCGGGGAGCTGTTTTTT.